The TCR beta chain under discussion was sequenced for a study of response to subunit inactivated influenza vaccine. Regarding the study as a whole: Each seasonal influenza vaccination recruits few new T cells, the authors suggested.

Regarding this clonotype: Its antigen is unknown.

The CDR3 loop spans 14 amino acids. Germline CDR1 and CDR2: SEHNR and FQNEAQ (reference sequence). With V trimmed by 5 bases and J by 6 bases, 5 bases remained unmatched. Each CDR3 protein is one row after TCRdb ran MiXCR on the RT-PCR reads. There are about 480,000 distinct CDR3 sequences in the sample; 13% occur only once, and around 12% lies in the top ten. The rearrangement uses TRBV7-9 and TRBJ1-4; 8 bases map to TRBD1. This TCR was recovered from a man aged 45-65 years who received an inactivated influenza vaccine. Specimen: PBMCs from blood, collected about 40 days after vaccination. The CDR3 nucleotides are TGTGCCAGCAGCGTAGACAGGGGCTATGAAAAACTGTTTTTT. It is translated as CASSVDRGYEKLFF.